This entry lists 22 T cell receptor beta chains sequenced from one sample in a study of control samples from healthy donors and cancer patients. Some clones are missing from TCRdb's copy, which holds only in-frame ones; the method was immunoSEQ multiplex PCR. Counted here are about 80,000 clones, 90% to 95% occurring once; the ten biggest clones make up approximately 16%. The sequencing sample was made of blood. The source is a man over 45 in good health.

The chain is built from TRBV6-5 and TRBJ1-1, with unresolved D. The CDR3 contains 11 residues. Germline assignment: CDR1 MNHEY and CDR2 SVGAGI. Trimming stripped 7 bases from V and 0 bases from J, with 3 bases between. The CDR3 reads CASKVNTEAFF. The CDR3 DNA sequence: TGTGCCAGCAAGGTGAACACTGAAGCTTTCTTT.

V and J are TRBV18 and TRBJ1-1; no firm D call. The CDR3 is 15 residues long. Germline V gene sequence: CDR1 KGHSH, CDR2 LQKENI. V lost 0 bases to trimming and J lost 0 bases, with 8 bases between them. CDR3 loop: CASSPPIGVNTEAFF. The CDR3 DNA sequence: TGTGCCAGCTCACCACCAATAGGTGTGAACACTGAAGCTTTCTTT.

This chain uses TRBV6-1 with TRBJ2-7; D possibly corresponds to TRBD1 (5 bases). V lost 3 bases and J 4 bases, leaving 16 bases between the germline ends. Germline CDR1 and CDR2: MNHNS and SASEGT. The CDR3 consists of 15 residues. Here the CDR3 reads CASSETDTFLYEQYF. The CDR3, as DNA: TGTGCCAGCAGTGAGACGGACACCTTCCTTTACGAGCAGTACTTC.

The chain combines TRBV3-1 (or the pseudogene TRBV3-2) with TRBJ1-1, with D possibly being TRBD1 (5 bases). The CDR3 covers 13 residues. V dropped 4 bases and J dropped 1 base, with 7 bases sitting between them. CDR1 and CDR2 from the germline V gene are LGHDT and YNNKEL (reference sequence). The CDR3 nucleotides read TGTGCCAGCAGCCGGGACGCGAACACTGAAGCTTTCTTT. This codes for CASSRDANTEAFF.

On this clone itself: The sample contains more than one DNA sequence encoding this CDR3. The rearrangement links TRBV24-1 to TRBJ1-5; D is unclear. Germline CDR1 KGHDR, CDR2 SFDVKD. The CDR3 spans 12 residues. V was shortened by 4 bases and J by 4 bases, with 4 bases between the two germline ends. The CDR3, as DNA: TGTGCCACCAGTGACCCAAATCAGCCCCAGCATTTT. Translating gives CATSDPNQPQHF.

The V and J genes are TRBV4-1 and TRBJ2-7; perhaps D is TRBD1 or TRBD2 (6 bases each). The V end lost 4 bases, the J end lost 3 bases, and 19 bases lay between the germline ends. The CDR3 covers 16 residues. Germline-derived CDR1 and CDR2 are MGHRA and YSYEKL. In DNA, the CDR3 is TGCGCCAGCAGCCGCATAGGGGAACAGGGAGGCTACGAGCAGTACTTC. It specifies CASSRIGEQGGYEQYF.

This clone was seen just once. V gene TRBV5-1 combines with J gene TRBJ2-3, with 16 bases identical to TRBD2. The V gene end was trimmed by 4 bases and the J gene end by 4 bases; junction bases not matched to a gene: 6. The germline CDR1 and CDR2 sequences are SGHRS and YFSETQ. This CDR3 spans 17 amino acids. This CDR3 reads CASSGTSGGGTADTQYF. CDR3 nucleotide sequence: TGCGCCAGCAGCGGGACTAGCGGGGGGGGCACCGCAGATACGCAGTATTTT.

The DNA for the CDR3 is TGCAGTGCTAGATCGAACACTGAAGCTTTCTTT. It translates to CSARSNTEAFF. V gene TRBV20-1 combines with J gene TRBJ1-1; D remains ambiguous. Trimming stripped 2 bases from V and 1 base from J, with 2 bases between. The CDR3 has 11 amino acids. Germline V gene sequence: CDR1 DFQATT, CDR2 SNEGSKA (reference sequence).

In its sample, this clone was seen a few times. Its ends do not fully match the called genes, so a read error is possible. The chain employs TRBV30 and TRBJ1-2; D perhaps matches TRBD1 (6 bases). The germline V gene encodes CDR1 GTSNPN and CDR2 SVGIG (reference sequence). The CDR3 sequence is 12 residues long. Here the CDR3 reads CAGWGARYGYTF. In DNA, the CDR3 is TGCGCCGGGTGGGGGGCTAGGTATGGCTACACCTTC.

The chain recombines TRBV10-1 with TRBJ1-1; tentative D call: TRBD1 (5 bases). The CDR3 covers 13 residues. Trimming stripped 6 bases from V and 4 bases from J, with 12 bases between. CDR1 and CDR2 from the germline V gene are WNHNN and SYGVQD (reference sequence). The CDR3 DNA follows: TGCGCCAGCAGCCGACAGTCTGGCACTGAAGCTTTCTTT. Amino acids: CASSRQSGTEAFF.

The rearrangement joins TRBV2 to TRBJ2-7; TRBD1 aligns across 10 bases. The germline CDR1 and CDR2 sequences are SNHLY and FYNNEI. The CDR3 consists of 13 residues. V lost 7 bases, J lost 8 bases, and 8 bases stayed unmatched. For the CDR3, the DNA is TGTGCCAGCACCCCCGGGACAGGGGTCAAGCAGTACTTC. Protein sequence: CASTPGTGVKQYF. Full variable domain (rest looked up from reference TRBV2 and TRBJ2-7): EPEVTQTPSHQVTQMGQEVILRCVPISNHLYFYWYRQILGQKVEFLVSFYNNEISEKSEIFDDQFSVERPDGSNFTLKIRSTKLEDSAMYFCASTPGTGVKQYFGPGTRLTVT.

The chain carries TRBV5-1 and TRBJ2-5; 9 positions agree with TRBD2. The V gene end was trimmed by 0 bases and the J gene end by 3 bases; junction bases not matched to a gene: 6. The V gene's germline CDR1 is SGHRS and CDR2 YFSETQ. The CDR3 length is 16 residues. DNA of the CDR3: TGCGCCAGCAGCTTGGGGGTGTGCGGGGGGGAAGAGACCCAGTACTTC. This encodes CASSLGVCGGEETQYF.

The chain is built from TRBV9 and TRBJ1-4, with D possibly TRBD1 on 6 matching bases. The CDR3 covers 16 residues. Trimming pared 3 bases from V and 8 bases from J, leaving 20 bases between. Germline V lookup: CDR1 SGDLS, CDR2 YYNGEE. The CDR3 loop reads CASSARDLKGGEKLFF. CDR3 DNA: TGTGCCAGCAGCGCGAGGGACTTAAAAGGGGGAGAAAAACTGTTTTTT. Looking up the rest from reference TRBV9 and TRBJ1-4 gives the full variable domain: DSGVTQTPKHLITATGQRVTLRCSPRSGDLSVYWYQQSLDQGLQFLIQYYNGEERAKGNILERFSAQQFPDLHSELNLSSLELGDSALYFCASSARDLKGGEKLFFGSGTQLSVL.

The genes are TRBV18 and TRBJ1-2, with 8 bases identical to TRBD1. The CDR3 length is 15 residues. The J segment lost 6 bases and the V segment lost 0 bases, leaving 6 bases of the junction unmatched. Germline V gene lookup returns CDR1 KGHSH and CDR2 LQKENI. The CDR3 reads CASSPPSRGPHGYTF. The CDR3 DNA follows: TGTGCCAGCTCACCACCTTCCAGGGGGCCCCATGGCTACACCTTC.

This chain links TRBV14 with TRBJ2-7, with TRBD2 matching 11 bases. From germline, CDR1 is SGHDN and CDR2 FVKESK. V gave up 4 bases and J gave up 7 bases; unmatched junction bases: 9. The CDR3 is made up of 15 amino acids. In DNA, the CDR3 is TGTGCCAGCAGCCTCTGGGGACTAGCGGATGGAGAGCAGTACTTC. Translation gives CASSLWGLADGEQYF. Full variable domain (outside the CDR3, taken from reference TRBV14 and TRBJ2-7): EAGVTQFPSHSVIEKGQTVTLRCDPISGHDNLYWYRRVMGKEIKFLLHFVKESKQDESGMPNNRFLAERTGGTYSTLKVQPAELEDSGVYFCASSLWGLADGEQYFGPGTRLTVT.

The rearrangement uses TRBV2 and TRBJ1-6; D uncertain. V was cut by 0 bases and J by 6 bases, with 9 bases left in between. Germline assignment: CDR1 SNHLY and CDR2 FYNNEI. This CDR3 comprises 15 residues. As DNA, the CDR3 is TGTGCCAGCAGTGAAGCGCGGCGTACTAATTCACCCCTCCACTTT. As protein: CASSEARRTNSPLHF.

V and J are TRBV7-4 and TRBJ1-2, with D perhaps TRBD1 (6 bases). The CDR3 runs to 17 residues. Per germline, CDR1 SGHVT and CDR2 SQSDAQ. The V and J ends lost 1 base and 6 bases respectively, with 21 bases between them. The CDR3 sequence: CASSLVAGAKRGDGYTF. For the CDR3, the DNA is TGTGCCAGCAGCTTAGTCGCGGGGGCTAAAAGGGGTGATGGCTACACCTTC.

Worth noting for this clone: A read error may produce the germline difference seen at one junction end. V and J are TRBV12-5 and TRBJ2-2, with D possibly TRBD2 on 5 matching bases. CDR1 and CDR2 (germline): LGHNT, FRNRAP. CDR3 length: 14 amino acids. CDR3: CASGLVRDTGELFF. For the CDR3, the DNA is TGTGCTAGTGGCTTGGTGAGGGACACCGGGGAGCTGTTTTTT.

The gene calls are TRBV27 and TRBJ1-2; tentatively, D is TRBD1 (6 bases). With 6 bases removed from V and 0 bases from J, the gap between germline ends came to 11 bases. The CDR3 consists of 14 residues. The germline V gene has CDR1 MNHEY and CDR2 SMNVEV (reference sequence). For the CDR3, the DNA is TGTGCCAGCAGCGGGAGGGGGGCTAACTATGGCTACACCTTC. Protein: CASSGRGANYGYTF.

This sequence joins TRBV9 and TRBJ1-2, with 8 bases aligning to TRBD1. Looked up from germline, CDR1 is SGDLS and CDR2 is YYNGEE. The CDR3 spans 15 residues. Trimming at V came to 1 base and at J to 3 bases, leaving 5 bases not matched to a gene. The CDR3 sequence is CASSVPAQGDYGYTF. Written as DNA, the CDR3 is TGTGCCAGCAGCGTACCGGCACAGGGGGACTATGGCTACACCTTC.

The CDR3 nucleotides read TGTGCCAGCAGCTTCTCTCAGGGGACCATTCCTAGCTCACCCCTCCACTTT. Its protein is CASSFSQGTIPSSPLHF. The chain is built from TRBV7-8 and TRBJ1-6; the D gene is possibly TRBD1 (6 bases). The V gene lost 3 bases and the J gene lost 10 bases, with 22 bases spanning the gap. Germline V gene lookup returns CDR1 SGHVS and CDR2 FQNEAQ. This CDR3 is built from 17 residues.

The rearrangement uses TRBV11-2 and TRBJ2-7; D gene unclear. CDR1 is SGHAT and CDR2 is FQNNGV in the germline V gene. The CDR3 has 15 residues. The V gene lost 3 bases and the J gene lost 2 bases, with 14 bases spanning the gap. The chain's CDR3 is CASSFELRETYEQYF. The CDR3 DNA is TGTGCCAGCAGCTTCGAGCTAAGGGAAACCTACGAGCAGTACTTC.